These 22 T cell receptor beta chains originate from one sample sequenced in a study of PD-L1 blockade in urothelial cancer. Here immunoSEQ multiplex PCR was the method, and the copy in TCRdb shows in-frame clones only, minus some. The sample yields around 80,000 clones, approximately 90% seen once. Noted time point: peripheral blood 6 weeks after treatment start. Sequenced here: PBMCs, sampled around atezolizumab (anti-PD-L1) treatment. The receptors here all came from a woman at least 80 years old with urothelial cancer.

J is TRBJ1-2 and V is TRBV19; no definite D call. Trimming left V 8 bases short and J 5 bases short, with 9 bases between. From germline, CDR1 is LNHDA and CDR2 SQIVND (reference sequence). The CDR3 totals 11 residues. CDR3 nucleotides: TGTGCCAGTGCCAAGCTGTATGGCTACACCTTC. It encodes CASAKLYGYTF.

V usage is TRBV28 and J usage is TRBJ1-5; 9 nucleotides line up with TRBD1. The CDR3 has 15 residues. Looked up from germline, CDR1 is MDHEN and CDR2 is SYDVKM. Trimming cost V 7 bases and J 9 bases; bases outside gene matches: 13. The CDR3 nucleotides are TGTGCCAGCACCGAGATGACAGGGGGATCAGGGCCCCAGCATTTT. Translation gives CASTEMTGGSGPQHF.

This chain links TRBV28 with TRBJ1-5; possibly TRBD1 for D (6 bases). The CDR3 runs to 16 residues. Trimming took off 6 bases at V and 0 bases at J, with 15 bases between the two ends. Germline V gene lookup returns CDR1 MDHEN and CDR2 SYDVKM. The chain's CDR3 is CASSLQGPGSNQPQHF. CDR3 DNA: TGTGCCAGCAGCCTACAGGGCCCAGGTAGCAATCAGCCCCAGCATTTT.

The rearrangement links TRBV14 to TRBJ2-2, with 11 bases that match TRBD2. This CDR3 contains 15 residues. V lost 3 bases to trimming and J lost 5 bases; unmatched junction nucleotides: 2. The germline gives CDR1 SGHDN, CDR2 FVKESK. The CDR3 region is CASSQASGRTGELFF. CDR3 coding DNA: TGTGCCAGCAGCCAGGCTAGCGGGAGGACCGGGGAGCTGTTTTTT.

This chain joins TRBV6-1 and TRBJ2-3, with D unclear. Germline CDR1 and CDR2: MNHNS and SASEGT. This CDR3 is built from 15 residues. V lost 4 bases and J lost 0, with 11 bases in between. The CDR3 DNA reads as TGTGCCAGCAGTGTTACCCACTCTAGCACAGATACGCAGTATTTT. Translated, it gives CASSVTHSSTDTQYF.

The chain is built from TRBV5-4 and TRBJ1-1; 9 bases are shared with TRBD1. V gave up 4 bases and J gave up 5 bases; unmatched junction bases: 15. Germline CDR1 and CDR2: SGHNT and YYREEE (reference sequence). This CDR3 has 17 residues. The CDR3 here is CASSEPTGGRVETEAFF. The CDR3 bases are TGTGCCAGCAGCGAGCCTACAGGGGGCCGGGTGGAAACTGAAGCTTTCTTT.

The chain links TRBV7-6 to TRBJ2-7; D perhaps matches TRBD2 (5 bases). CDR3 length: 13 amino acids. Germline-derived CDR1 and CDR2 are SGHVS and FNYEAQ. The V end was cut by 5 bases, the J end by 6 bases, with 14 bases between. CDR3 loop: CASSRRTEGEQYF. CDR3 nucleotide sequence: TGTGCCAGCAGCCGGCGGACCGAGGGCGAGCAGTACTTC.

This chain joins TRBV29-1 and TRBJ2-5; D call uncertain. The CDR3 spans 14 residues. Per the germline V gene, CDR1 is SQVTM and CDR2 is ANQGSEA. Deletions cut 8 bases from V and 1 base from J, with 17 bases between. CDR3 sequence (DNA): TGCAGCAGTACAGCAGCCGATTTCCAAGAGACCCAGTACTTC. Translating it yields CSSTAADFQETQYF.

This chain connects TRBV18 to TRBJ1-1, with D maybe TRBD1 (5 bases). The CDR3 contains 13 residues. V was pared by 2 bases and J by 1 base, with 5 bases between. CDR1 is KGHSH, CDR2 LQKENI, per germline. In DNA form, the CDR3 reads TGTGCCAGCTCACCAGGGGCGAACACTGAAGCTTTCTTT. This sequence encodes CASSPGANTEAFF.

This chain joins TRBV19 and TRBJ1-4, with D possibly matching TRBD1 (5 bases). The ends were cut back, 5 bases at V and 4 bases at J, with 14 bases in the middle. The CDR3 has 15 residues. The germline CDR1 and CDR2 sequences are LNHDA and SQIVND (reference sequence). The CDR3 here is CASSPSTVVNEKLFF. DNA for the CDR3: TGTGCCAGTAGTCCGTCGACAGTAGTTAATGAAAAACTGTTTTTT.

The chain is built from TRBV4-2 and TRBJ2-3; 7 nucleotides agree with TRBD2. Per the germline V gene, CDR1 is LGHNA and CDR2 is YNFKEQ. V dropped 3 bases and J dropped 7; count of bases not matched to a gene: 7. This CDR3 comprises 14 residues. The CDR3 bases are TGTGCCAGCAGCCAGCTGTCAGCGGGAAATACGCAGTATTTT. Its translation is CASSQLSAGNTQYF.

The V gene is TRBV6-1, the J gene TRBJ1-1, with D maybe TRBD1 (6 bases). In germline, CDR1 is MNHNS, CDR2 SASEGT. The CDR3 sequence is 13 residues long. The V and J ends lost 6 bases and 4 bases respectively, with 12 bases between them. CDR3 DNA: TGTGCCAGCAGAGGAACAGGGAGCACTGAAGCTTTCTTT. It yields the protein CASRGTGSTEAFF.

The genes are TRBV29-1 and TRBJ2-3; no clear D. Trimming removed 4 bases at V and 6 bases at J, with 8 bases between. Germline CDR1 is SQVTM and CDR2 is ANQGSEA. The CDR3 loop spans 11 amino acids. CDR3 sequence reads: CSVAWADTQYF. Here the CDR3 DNA reads TGCAGCGTTGCATGGGCTGATACGCAGTATTTT.

This chain links TRBV27 with TRBJ2-2; 9 positions agree with TRBD2. V shed 6 bases, J shed 5 bases, and the junction held 4 bases outside the gene matches. The germline gives CDR1 MNHEY, CDR2 SMNVEV (reference sequence). The CDR3 covers 14 residues. CDR3 region: CASRNAGGTGELFF. In nucleotides, the CDR3 is TGTGCCAGCAGAAACGCGGGAGGGACCGGGGAGCTGTTTTTT.

The rearrangement links TRBV29-1 to TRBJ2-1, with 14 bases identical to TRBD2. Germline V gene sequence: CDR1 SQVTM, CDR2 ANQGSEA. The CDR3 is 15 amino acids. Trimming removed 0 bases from V and 7 bases from J; junction bases left unmatched: 2. This CDR3 is CSVEEGTSGGNEQFF. CDR3 coding DNA: TGCAGCGTTGAAGAAGGGACTAGCGGGGGTAATGAGCAGTTCTTC.

The V and J genes are TRBV7-9 and TRBJ2-3; 10 bases are shared with TRBD1. The CDR3 is made up of 14 amino acids. CDR1 SEHNR and CDR2 FQNEAQ come from the germline V gene (reference sequence). With 6 bases clipped from V and 7 bases from J, the junction kept 7 bases outside the gene matches. The chain's CDR3 is CASRSGTGDNTQYF. CDR3 nucleotide sequence: TGTGCCAGCAGGTCCGGGACAGGGGACAATACGCAGTATTTT.

V usage is TRBV5-1 and J usage is TRBJ2-3, with TRBD2 identical over 10 bases. J gave up 3 bases and V 7 bases, and 5 bases lay outside the gene matches. The CDR3 has 14 residues. From germline, CDR1 is SGHRS and CDR2 YFSETQ. The CDR3 DNA reads as TGCGCCAGCCAAGCGGGAGGGCGGACAGATACGCAGTATTTT. This sequence encodes CASQAGGRTDTQYF. The full variable domain, in which reference TRBV5-1 and TRBJ2-3 provide the parts outside the CDR3, is KAGVTQTPRYLIKTRGQQVTLSCSPISGHRSVSWYQQTPGQGLQFLFEYFSETQRNKGNFPGRFSGRQFSNSRSEMNVSTLELGDSALYLCASQAGGRTDTQYFGPGTRLTVL.

CDR3 residues: CASSPQTGSEQFF. Written as DNA, the CDR3 is TGTGCCAGCAGCCCCCAGACGGGGAGTGAGCAGTTCTTC. The V and J genes are TRBV9 and TRBJ2-1; maybe TRBD2 (5 bases). Trimming cost V 4 bases and J 9 bases, with 14 bases left between them. The CDR3 length is 13 residues. CDR1 is SGDLS and CDR2 is YYNGEE in the germline V gene.

The J gene is TRBJ1-2, the V gene TRBV4-2; D remains unclear. The CDR3 has 16 amino acids. Between the trimmed V and J ends, which lost 0 bases and 5 bases, there was a span of 16 bases. CDR1 is LGHNA, CDR2 YNFKEQ, per germline. This chain's CDR3 is CASSQDDLYPDYGYTF. The CDR3 nucleotides are TGTGCCAGCAGCCAAGATGATCTATATCCTGATTATGGCTACACCTTC.

The rearrangement joins TRBV28 to TRBJ1-2; maybe TRBD1 (5 bases). This CDR3 is 12 amino acids long. Between the trimmed V and J ends, which lost 5 bases and 2 bases, there was a span of 6 bases. Germline loops: CDR1 MDHEN, CDR2 SYDVKM. The CDR3 bases are TGTGCCAGCAGTAAGGGGAACTATGGCTACACCTTC. The encoded protein is CASSKGNYGYTF.

The chain combines TRBV27 with TRBJ2-2, with a weak D call TRBD2 (6 bases). Trimming took 2 bases from V and 2 from J, leaving 12 bases between them. From germline, CDR1 is MNHEY and CDR2 SMNVEV (reference sequence). CDR3 size: 16 residues. Here the CDR3 DNA reads TGTGCCAGCAGTTTAAACCCGGGACTCAACACCGGGGAGCTGTTTTTT. This translates into CASSLNPGLNTGELFF.

This clone came up once. The chain employs TRBV5-5 and TRBJ2-7; 7 positions match TRBD1. The CDR3 spans 14 residues. J was trimmed by 2 bases and V by 1 base; bases with no gene match: 3. The germline CDR1 and CDR2 sequences are SGHKS and YYEKEE (reference sequence). CDR3 residues: CASSLQQGTYEQYF. In DNA form, the CDR3 reads TGTGCCAGCAGCTTGCAACAGGGGACCTACGAGCAGTACTTC.